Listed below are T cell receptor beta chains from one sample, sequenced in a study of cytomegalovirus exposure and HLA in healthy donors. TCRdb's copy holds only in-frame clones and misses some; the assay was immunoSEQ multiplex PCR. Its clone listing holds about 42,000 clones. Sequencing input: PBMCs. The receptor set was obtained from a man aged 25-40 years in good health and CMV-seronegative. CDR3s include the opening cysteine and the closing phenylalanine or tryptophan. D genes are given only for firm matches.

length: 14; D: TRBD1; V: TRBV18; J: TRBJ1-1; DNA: TGTGCCAGCTCAAGGACAGGGGGCTTGGCTGAAGCTTTCTTT; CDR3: CASSRTGGLAEAFF
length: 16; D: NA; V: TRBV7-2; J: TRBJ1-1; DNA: TGTGCCAGCAGCCCCGACACGACAGTTATGAACACTGAAGCTTTCTTT; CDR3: CASSPDTTVMNTEAFF
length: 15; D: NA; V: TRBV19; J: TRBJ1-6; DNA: TGTGCCAGTAGTGAATCACAGGGACGGGGATCACCCCTCCACTTT; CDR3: CASSESQGRGSPLHF
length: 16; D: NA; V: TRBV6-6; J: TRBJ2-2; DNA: TGTGCCAGCAGTTACGCCCGGGGAGTGAACACCGGGGAGCTGTTTTTT; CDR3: CASSYARGVNTGELFF
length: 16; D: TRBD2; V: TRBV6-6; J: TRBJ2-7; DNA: TGTGCCAGCAGTTCCAGGGCCAGCGGGAGAGTCTACGAGCAGTACTTC; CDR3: CASSSRASGRVYEQYF
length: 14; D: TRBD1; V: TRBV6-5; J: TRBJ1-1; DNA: TGTGCCAGCAGTCCCGAGACAGGGTACACTGAAGCTTTCTTT; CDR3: CASSPETGYTEAFF
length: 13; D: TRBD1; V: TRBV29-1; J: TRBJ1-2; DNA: TGCAGCGTTGACTTGGACAGGGGCTATGGCTACACCTTC; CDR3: CSVDLDRGYGYTF
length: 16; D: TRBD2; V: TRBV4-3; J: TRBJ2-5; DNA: TGCGCCAGCAGCCAAGTTTGGGCGGGGGAAGGGGAGACCCAGTACTTC; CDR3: CASSQVWAGEGETQYF
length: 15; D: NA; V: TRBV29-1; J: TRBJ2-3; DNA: TGCAGCGTTAAACAAGGGGCAGGGGGCACAGATACGCAGTATTTT; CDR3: CSVKQGAGGTDTQYF
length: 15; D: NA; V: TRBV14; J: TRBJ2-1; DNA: TGTGCCAGCAGCCCGTTGCAGAACACCTACAATGAGCAGTTCTTC; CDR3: CASSPLQNTYNEQFF
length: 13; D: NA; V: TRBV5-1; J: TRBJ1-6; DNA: TGCGCCAGCAGCTTGGGACAGCATTCACCCCTCCACTTT; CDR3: CASSLGQHSPLHF
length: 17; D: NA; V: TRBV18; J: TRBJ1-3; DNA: TGTGCCAGCTCATCCCGGGGAAAGAGCGCAAATGGAAACACCATATATTTT; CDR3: CASSSRGKSANGNTIYF
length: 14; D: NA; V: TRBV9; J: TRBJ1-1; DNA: TGTGCCAGCAGCCCGCGGGTCGTGAACACTGAAGCTTTCTTT; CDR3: CASSPRVVNTEAFF
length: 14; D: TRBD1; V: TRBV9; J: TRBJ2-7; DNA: TGTGCCAGCAGCACGGGACAGGGGGTCCACGAGCAGTACTTC; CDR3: CASSTGQGVHEQYF